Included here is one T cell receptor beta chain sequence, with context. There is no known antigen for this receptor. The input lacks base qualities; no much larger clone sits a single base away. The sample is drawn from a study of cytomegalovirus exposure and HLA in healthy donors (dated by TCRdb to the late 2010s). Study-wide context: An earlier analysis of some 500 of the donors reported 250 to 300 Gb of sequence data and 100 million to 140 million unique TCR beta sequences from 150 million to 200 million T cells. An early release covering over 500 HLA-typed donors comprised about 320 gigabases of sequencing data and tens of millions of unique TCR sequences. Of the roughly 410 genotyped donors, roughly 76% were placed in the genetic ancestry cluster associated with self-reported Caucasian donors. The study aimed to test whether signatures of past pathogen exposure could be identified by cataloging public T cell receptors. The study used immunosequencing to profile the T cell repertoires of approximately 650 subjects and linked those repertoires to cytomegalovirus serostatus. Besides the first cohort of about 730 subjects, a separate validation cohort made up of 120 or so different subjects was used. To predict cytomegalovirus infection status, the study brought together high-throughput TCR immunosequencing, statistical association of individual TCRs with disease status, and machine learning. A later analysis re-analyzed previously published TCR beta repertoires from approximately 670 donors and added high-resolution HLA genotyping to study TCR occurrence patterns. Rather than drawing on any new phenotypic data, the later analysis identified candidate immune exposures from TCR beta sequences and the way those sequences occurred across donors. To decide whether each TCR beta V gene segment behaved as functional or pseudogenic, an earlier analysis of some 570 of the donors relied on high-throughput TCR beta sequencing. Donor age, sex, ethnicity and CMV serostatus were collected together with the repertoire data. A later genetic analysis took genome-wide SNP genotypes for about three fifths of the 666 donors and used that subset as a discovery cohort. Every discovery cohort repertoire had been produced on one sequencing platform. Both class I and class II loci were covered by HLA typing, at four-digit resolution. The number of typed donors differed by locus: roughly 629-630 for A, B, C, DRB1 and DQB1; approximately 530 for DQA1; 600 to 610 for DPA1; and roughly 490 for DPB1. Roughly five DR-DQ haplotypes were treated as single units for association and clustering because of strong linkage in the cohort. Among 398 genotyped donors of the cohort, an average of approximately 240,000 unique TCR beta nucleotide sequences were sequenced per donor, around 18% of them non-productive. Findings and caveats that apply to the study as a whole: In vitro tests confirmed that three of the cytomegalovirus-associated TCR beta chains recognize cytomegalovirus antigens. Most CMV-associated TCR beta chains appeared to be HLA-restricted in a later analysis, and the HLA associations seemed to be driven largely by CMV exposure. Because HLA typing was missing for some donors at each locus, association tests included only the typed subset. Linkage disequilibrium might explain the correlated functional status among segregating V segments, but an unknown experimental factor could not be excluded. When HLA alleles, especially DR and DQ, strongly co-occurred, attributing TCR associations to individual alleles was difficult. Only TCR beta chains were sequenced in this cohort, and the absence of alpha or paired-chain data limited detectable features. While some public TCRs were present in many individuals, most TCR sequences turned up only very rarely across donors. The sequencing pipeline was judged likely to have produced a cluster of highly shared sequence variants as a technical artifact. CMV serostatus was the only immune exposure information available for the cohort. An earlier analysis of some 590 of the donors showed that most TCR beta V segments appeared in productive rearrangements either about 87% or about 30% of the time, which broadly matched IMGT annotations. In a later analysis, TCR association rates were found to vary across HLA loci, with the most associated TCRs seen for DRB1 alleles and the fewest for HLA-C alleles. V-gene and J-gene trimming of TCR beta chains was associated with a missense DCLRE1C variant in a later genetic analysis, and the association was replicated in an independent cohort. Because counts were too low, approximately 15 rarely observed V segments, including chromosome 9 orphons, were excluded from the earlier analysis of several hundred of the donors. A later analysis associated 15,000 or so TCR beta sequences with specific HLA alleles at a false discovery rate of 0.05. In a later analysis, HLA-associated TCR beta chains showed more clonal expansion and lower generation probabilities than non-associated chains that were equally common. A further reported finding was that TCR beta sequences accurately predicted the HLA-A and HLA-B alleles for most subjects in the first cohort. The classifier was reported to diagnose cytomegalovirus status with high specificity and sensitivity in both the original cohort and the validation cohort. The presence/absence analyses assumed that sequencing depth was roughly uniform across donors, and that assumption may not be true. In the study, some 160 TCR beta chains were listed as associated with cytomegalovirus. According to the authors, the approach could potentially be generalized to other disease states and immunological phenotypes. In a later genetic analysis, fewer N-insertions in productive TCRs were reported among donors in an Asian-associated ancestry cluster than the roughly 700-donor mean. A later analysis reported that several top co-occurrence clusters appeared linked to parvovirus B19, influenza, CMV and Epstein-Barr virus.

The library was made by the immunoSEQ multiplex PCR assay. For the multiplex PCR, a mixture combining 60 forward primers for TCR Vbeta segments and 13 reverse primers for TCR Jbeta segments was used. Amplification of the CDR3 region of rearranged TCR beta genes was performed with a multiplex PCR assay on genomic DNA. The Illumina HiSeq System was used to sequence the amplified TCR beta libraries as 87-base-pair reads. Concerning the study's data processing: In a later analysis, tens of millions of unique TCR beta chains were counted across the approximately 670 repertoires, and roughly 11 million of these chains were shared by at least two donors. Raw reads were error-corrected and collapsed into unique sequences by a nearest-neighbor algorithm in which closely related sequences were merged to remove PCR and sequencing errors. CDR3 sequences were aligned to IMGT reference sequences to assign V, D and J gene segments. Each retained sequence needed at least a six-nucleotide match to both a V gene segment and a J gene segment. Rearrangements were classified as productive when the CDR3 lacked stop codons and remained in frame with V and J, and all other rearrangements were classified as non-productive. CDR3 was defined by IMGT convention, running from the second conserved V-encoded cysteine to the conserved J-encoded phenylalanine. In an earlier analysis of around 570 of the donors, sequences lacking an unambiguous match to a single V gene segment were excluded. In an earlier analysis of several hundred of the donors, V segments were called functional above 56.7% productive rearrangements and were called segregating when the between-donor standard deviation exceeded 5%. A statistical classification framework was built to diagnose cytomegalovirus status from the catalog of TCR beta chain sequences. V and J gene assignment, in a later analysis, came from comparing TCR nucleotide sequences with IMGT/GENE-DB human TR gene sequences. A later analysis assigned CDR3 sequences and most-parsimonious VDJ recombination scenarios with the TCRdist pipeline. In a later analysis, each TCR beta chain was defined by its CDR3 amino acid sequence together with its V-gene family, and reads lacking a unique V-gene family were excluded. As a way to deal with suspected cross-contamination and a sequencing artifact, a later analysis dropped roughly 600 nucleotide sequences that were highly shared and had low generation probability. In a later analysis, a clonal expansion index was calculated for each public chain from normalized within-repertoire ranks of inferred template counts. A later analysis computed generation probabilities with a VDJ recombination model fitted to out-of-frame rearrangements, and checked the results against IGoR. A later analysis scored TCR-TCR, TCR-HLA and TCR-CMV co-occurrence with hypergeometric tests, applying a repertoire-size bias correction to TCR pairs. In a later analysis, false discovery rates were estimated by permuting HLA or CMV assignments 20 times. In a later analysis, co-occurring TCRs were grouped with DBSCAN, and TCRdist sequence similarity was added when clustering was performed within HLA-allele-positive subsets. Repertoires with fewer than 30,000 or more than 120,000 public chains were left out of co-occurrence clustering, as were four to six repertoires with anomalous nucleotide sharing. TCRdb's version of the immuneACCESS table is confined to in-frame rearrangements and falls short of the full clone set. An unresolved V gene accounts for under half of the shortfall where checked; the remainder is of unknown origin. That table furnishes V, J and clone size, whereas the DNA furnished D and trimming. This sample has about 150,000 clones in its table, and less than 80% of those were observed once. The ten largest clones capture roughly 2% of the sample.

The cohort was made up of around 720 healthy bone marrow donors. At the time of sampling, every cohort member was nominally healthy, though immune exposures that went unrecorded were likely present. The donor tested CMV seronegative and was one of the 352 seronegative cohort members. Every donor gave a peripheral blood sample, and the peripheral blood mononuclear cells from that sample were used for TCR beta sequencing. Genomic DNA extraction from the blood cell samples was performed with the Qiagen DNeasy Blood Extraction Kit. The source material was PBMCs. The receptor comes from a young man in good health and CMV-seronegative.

CDR3 region: CSVEWQGTGYGYTF. The DNA sequence is given as TGCAGCGTTGAGTGGCAGGGGACCGGCTATGGCTACACCTTC. The chain joins TRBV29-1 to TRBJ1-2, with TRBD1 perhaps the D gene, on 6 matching bases. The CDR3 runs 14 residues from the cysteine to the phenylalanine. The kept DNA is CDR3 alone, 42 bases in frame from the first base. Deletion took 3 bases off V and 4 bases off J, with a span of 15 bases between the germline ends. CDR1 is given as SQVTM and CDR2 as ANQGSEA, both from the germline V gene.